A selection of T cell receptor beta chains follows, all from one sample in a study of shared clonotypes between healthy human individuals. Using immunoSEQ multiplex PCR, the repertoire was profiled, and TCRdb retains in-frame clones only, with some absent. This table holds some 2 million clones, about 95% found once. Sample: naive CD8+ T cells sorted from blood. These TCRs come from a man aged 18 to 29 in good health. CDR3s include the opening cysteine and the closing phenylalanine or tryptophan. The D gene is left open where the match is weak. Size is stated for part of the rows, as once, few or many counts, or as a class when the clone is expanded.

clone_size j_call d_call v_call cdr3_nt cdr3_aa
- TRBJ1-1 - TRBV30 TGTGCCTGGAGTGCCCACACGAACACTGAAGCTTTCTTT CAWSAHTNTEAFF
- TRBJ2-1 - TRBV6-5 TGTGCCAGCAGTAACCTTTACAATGAGCAGTTCTTC CASSNLYNEQFF
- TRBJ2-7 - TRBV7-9 TGTGCCAGCAGCCCCTGGGATCAAGACGAGCAGTACTTC CASSPWDQDEQYF
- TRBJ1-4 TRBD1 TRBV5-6 TGTGCCAGCAGCTGGCAGGGGGCGGGATTCGAAAAACTGTTTTTT CASSWQGAGFEKLFF
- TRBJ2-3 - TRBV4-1 TGCGCCAGCAGCCAAGAAGGGACAAGTAGGGCAGATACGCAGTATTTT CASSQEGTSRADTQYF
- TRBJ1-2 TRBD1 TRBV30 TGTGCCTGGAGTGTTTATACAGGGGGGACCTATGGCTACACCTTC CAWSVYTGGTYGYTF
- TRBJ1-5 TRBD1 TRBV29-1 TGCAGCGTAGCTGACAGGGGGGATAGTAGCAATCAGCCCCAGCATTTT CSVADRGDSSNQPQHF
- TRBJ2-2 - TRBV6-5 TGTGCCAGCAGTGACTACACTAGCTCCGCCGGGGAGCTGTTTTTT CASSDYTSSAGELFF
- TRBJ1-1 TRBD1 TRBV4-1 TGCGCCAGCAGCCACGTGGGACAGGGGGACACTGAAGCTTTCTTT CASSHVGQGDTEAFF
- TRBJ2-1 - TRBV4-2 TGTGCCAGCAGCCACCCCGGGAAGAACAATGAGCAGTTCTTC CASSHPGKNNEQFF
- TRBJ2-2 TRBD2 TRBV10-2 TGCGCCAGCAGTTCACTAGCGGAGAACACCGGGGAGCTGTTTTTT CASSSLAENTGELFF
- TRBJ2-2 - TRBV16 TGTGCCAGCAGCCAAAGGGGGACCAACACCGGGGAGCTGTTTTTT CASSQRGTNTGELFF
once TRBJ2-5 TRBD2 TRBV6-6 TGTGCCAGCAGACCCCTGGGTACGGGGGGTGGAGAGACCCAGTACTTC CASRPLGTGGGETQYF
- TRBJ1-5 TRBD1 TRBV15 TGTGCCACCAGCAGTGACAGGGCCGGCAATCAGCCCCAGCATTTT CATSSDRAGNQPQHF
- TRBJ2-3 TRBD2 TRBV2 TGTGCCAGAGGACGGTGGACTAGCGGCCAAACTAGCACAGATACGCAGTATTTT CARGRWTSGQTSTDTQYF
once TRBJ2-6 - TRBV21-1 TGTGCCAGCAGCAAAGAGCGGGACAGGCCAGCCCTTGGGGCCAACGTCCTGACTTTC CASSKERDRPALGANVLTF
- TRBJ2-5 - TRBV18 TGTGCCAGCTCACCTCTAGGAGGGGCGGGTGAAGAGACCCAGTACTTC CASSPLGGAGEETQYF
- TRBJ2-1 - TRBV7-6 TGTGCCAGCAGCTTAGTCGGTCGCGGGTTCGATGAGCAGTTCTTC CASSLVGRGFDEQFF
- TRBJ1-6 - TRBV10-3 TGTGCCATCAGTGACAGGGAAATTAATTCACCCCTCCACTTT CAISDREINSPLHF
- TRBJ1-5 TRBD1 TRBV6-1 TGTGCCAGCAGTGAACCCCTAGAGGGGGCTCATCAGCCCCAGCATTTT CASSEPLEGAHQPQHF
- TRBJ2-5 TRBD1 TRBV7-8 TGTGCCAGCAGCCGCGCGGGACAGGGGGCTAGTGAGACCCAGTACTTC CASSRAGQGASETQYF
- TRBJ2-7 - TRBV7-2 TGTGCCAGCAGCTCGACCCTGAACTCCGGGCCAGTGGACGAGCAGTACTTC CASSSTLNSGPVDEQYF
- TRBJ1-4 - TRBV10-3 TGTGCCATCAGTGAGTCGACAGGTGGCGAAAAACTGTTTTTT CAISESTGGEKLFF
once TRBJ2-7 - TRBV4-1 TGCGCCAGCAGCCCACCTCACAGGGCCCACGAGCAGTACTTC CASSPPHRAHEQYF
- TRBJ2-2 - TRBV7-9 TGTGCCAGCAGCCGCCCAGGGATGTCGACCGGGGAGCTGTTTTTT CASSRPGMSTGELFF
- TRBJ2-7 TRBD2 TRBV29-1 TGCAGCGTTGACCTACAGGGACTAGCGGGAGGCTACGAGCAGTACTTC CSVDLQGLAGGYEQYF
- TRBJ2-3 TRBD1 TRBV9 TGTGCCAGCAGCGGGACAGGGGCCACAGATACGCAGTATTTT CASSGTGATDTQYF
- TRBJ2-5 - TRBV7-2 TGTGCCAGCAGCTACTTCGCAGGGGTACTCAAGGAGACCCAGTACTTC CASSYFAGVLKETQYF
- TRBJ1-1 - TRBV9 TGTGCCAGCAGCGTCGGACAGTTGAACACTGAAGCTTTCTTT CASSVGQLNTEAFF
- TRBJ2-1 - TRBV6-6 TGTGCCAGCAGACCGGGGGTCTACAATGAGCAGTTCTTC CASRPGVYNEQFF
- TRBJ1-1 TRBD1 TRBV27 TGTGCCAGCAGTTCAGGGGGCGCGGGCACTGAAGCTTTCTTT CASSSGGAGTEAFF
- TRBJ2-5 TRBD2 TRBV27 TGTGCCAGCACCGATCTCGGGGGGGAGACCCAGTACTTC CASTDLGGETQYF
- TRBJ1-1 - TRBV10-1 TGCGCCACCAGCATAGGGCCCAACACTGAAGCTTTCTTT CATSIGPNTEAFF
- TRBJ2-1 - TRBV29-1 TGCAGCGTTGTAGTAGCGGAGAGCTCCTACAATGAGCAGTTCTTC CSVVVAESSYNEQFF
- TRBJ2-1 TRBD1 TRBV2 TGTGCCAGCAGTGAGGATCGGGACAGGGATGAGCAGTTCTTC CASSEDRDRDEQFF
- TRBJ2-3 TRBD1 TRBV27 TGTGCCACCAAGACAGGGGGCGTTGGGAGAGATACGCAGTATTTT CATKTGGVGRDTQYF
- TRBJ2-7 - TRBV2 TGTGCCAGCAGTGAATGGGGCGGGGAATCCTACGAGCAGTACTTC CASSEWGGESYEQYF
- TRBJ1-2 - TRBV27 TGTGCCAGCAGTCCCTTTACAGGACTCCAGGGCTACACCTTC CASSPFTGLQGYTF
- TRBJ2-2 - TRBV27 TGTGCCAGCAGGATTACAGGAAACACCGGGGAGCTGTTTTTT CASRITGNTGELFF
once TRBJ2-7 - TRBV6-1 TGTGCCAGCAGTGAATATGCCGGTGCGGAGAAGATAGACGAGCAGTACTTC CASSEYAGAEKIDEQYF
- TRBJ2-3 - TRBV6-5 TGTGCCAGCAGTCCTGACTTATACACAGATACGCAGTATTTT CASSPDLYTDTQYF
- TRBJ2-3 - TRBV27 TGTGCCAGCAGTCCTATACGAGCCCCGGGTCCAGATACGCAGTATTTT CASSPIRAPGPDTQYF
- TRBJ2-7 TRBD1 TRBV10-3 TGTGCCATCAGTGAAGTCACAGGGGGCTTCAACGAGCAGTACTTC CAISEVTGGFNEQYF
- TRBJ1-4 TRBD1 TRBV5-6 TGTGCCAGCAGCTCCGGACAGGGGAAAAAACTGTTTTTT CASSSGQGKKLFF
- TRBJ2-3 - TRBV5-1 TGCGCCAGCAGCCCACACAGCACAGATACGCAGTATTTT CASSPHSTDTQYF
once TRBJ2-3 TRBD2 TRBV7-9 TGTGCCAGCAGCCCTCTAGCGGGAGGGTTCACAGATACGCAGTATTTT CASSPLAGGFTDTQYF
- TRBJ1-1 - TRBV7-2 TGTGCCAGCAGCCTGACAGGCCCTCTTGCTGAAGCTTTCTTT CASSLTGPLAEAFF
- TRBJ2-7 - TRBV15 TGTGCCACCAGCACCAGACTCTCCTACGAGCAGTACTTC CATSTRLSYEQYF
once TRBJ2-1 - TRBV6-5 TGTGCCAGCAGTTACCGAGGAGGATACAATGAGCAGTTCTTC CASSYRGGYNEQFF
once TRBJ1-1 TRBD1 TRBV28 TGTGCCAGCAGTTTAAACCCCAGGGGGCTAGCTTTCTTT CASSLNPRGLAFF
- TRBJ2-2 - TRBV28 TGTGCCAGCAGTTACTTCTGGACTACGACGAACACCGGGGAGCTGTTTTTT CASSYFWTTTNTGELFF
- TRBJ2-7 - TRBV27 TGTGCCAGCAGTTTAGGGATCATCTACGAGCAGTACTTC CASSLGIIYEQYF
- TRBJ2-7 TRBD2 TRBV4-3 TGCGCCAGCAGCCAAGGATGGCGGACTAGCGGGGACTACGAGCAGTACTTC CASSQGWRTSGDYEQYF
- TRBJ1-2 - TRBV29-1 TGCAGCGTCGGGGCCGACCTAGGCGGCTATGGCTACACCTTC CSVGADLGGYGYTF
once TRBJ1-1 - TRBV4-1 TGCGCCAGCAGGGGGGAGCGGGAGCCTGAAGCTTTCTTT CASRGEREPEAFF